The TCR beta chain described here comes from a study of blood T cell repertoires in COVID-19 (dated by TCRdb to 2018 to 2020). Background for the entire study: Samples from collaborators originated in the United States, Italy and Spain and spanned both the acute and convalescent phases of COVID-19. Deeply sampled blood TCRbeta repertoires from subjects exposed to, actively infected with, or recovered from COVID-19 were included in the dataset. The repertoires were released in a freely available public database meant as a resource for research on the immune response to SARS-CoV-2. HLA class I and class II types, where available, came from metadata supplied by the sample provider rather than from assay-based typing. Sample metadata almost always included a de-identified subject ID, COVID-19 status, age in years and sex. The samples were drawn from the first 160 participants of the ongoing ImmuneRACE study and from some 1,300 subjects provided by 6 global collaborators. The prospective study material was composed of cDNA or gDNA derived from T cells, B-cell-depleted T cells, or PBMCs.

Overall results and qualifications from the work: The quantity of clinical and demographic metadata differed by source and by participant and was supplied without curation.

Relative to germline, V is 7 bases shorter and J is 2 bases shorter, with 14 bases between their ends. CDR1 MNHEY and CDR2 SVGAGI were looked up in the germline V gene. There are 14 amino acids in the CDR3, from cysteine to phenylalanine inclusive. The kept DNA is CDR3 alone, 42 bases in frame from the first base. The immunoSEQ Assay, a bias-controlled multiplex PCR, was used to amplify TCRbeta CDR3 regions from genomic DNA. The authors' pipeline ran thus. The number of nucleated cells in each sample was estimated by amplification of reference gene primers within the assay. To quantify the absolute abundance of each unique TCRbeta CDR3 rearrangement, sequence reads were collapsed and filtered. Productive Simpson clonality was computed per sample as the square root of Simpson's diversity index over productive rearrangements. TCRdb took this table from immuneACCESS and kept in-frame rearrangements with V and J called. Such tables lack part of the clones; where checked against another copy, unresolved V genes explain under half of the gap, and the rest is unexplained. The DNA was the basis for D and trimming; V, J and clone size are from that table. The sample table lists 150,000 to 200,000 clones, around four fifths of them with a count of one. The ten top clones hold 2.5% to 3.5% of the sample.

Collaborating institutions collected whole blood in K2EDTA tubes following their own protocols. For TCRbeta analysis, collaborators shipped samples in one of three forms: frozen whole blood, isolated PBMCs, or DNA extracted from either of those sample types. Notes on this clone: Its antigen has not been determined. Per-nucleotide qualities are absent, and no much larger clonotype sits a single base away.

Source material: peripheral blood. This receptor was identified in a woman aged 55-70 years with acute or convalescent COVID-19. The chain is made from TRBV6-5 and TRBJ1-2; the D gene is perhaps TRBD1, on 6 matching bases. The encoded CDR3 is CASIPKGVNYGYTF. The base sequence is TGTGCCAGCATCCCAAAGGGGGTAAACTATGGCTACACCTTC.